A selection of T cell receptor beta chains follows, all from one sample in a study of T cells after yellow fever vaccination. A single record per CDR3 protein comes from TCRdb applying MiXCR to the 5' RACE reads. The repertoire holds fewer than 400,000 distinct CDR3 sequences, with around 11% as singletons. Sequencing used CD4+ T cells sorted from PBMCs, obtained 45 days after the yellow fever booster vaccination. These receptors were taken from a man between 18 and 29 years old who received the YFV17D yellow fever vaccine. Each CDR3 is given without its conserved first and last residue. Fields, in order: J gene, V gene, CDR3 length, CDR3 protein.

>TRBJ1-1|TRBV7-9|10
ASRYGGTEAF
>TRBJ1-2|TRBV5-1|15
ASSLVPGRLLPYGYT
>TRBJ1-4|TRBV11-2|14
ASSLWSGIEEEKLF
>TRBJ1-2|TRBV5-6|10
ASSPTVGGYT
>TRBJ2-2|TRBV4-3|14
ASSQVTGAFTGELF
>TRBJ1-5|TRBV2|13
ASSKDLWSNQPQH
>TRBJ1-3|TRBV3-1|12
ASSGTASGNTIY
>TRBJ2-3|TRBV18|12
ASSRTGSTDTQY
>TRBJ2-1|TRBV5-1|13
ASSPSSGVYNEQF
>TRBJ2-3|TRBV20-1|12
SARGAGITDTQY
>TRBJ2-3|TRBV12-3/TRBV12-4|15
ASILHRLAGAGDTQY
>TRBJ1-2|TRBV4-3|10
ASSQAGYGYT
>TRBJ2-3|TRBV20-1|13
SARVGSGGTDTQY
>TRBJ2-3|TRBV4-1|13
ASSQAGLIPDTQY
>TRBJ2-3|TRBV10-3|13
AISVTSGATDTQY
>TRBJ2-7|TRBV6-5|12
ASSSTLQGDEQY
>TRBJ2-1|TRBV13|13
ASSTKGQGLNEQF
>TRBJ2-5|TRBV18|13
ASSTRTLRGETQY
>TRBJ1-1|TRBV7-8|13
ASSLSQVPGPEAF
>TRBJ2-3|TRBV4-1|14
ASSQGLAGGADTQY
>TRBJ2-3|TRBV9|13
ASSVNGISTDTQY
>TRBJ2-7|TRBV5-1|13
ASGIQTGSSYEQY
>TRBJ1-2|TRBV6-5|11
ASRRDGPYGYT
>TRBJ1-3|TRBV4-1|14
ASSATPGLPRDTIY
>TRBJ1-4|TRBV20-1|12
SANDPATNEKLF
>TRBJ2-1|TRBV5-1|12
ASRLTSGGDKQF
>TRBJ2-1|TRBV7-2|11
ASSLLAMHEQF
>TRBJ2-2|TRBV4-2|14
ASSQDVAEGTGELF
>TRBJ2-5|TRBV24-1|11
ATSDPRQPSEY
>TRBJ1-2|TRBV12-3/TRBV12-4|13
ASSLGDVRSYGYT
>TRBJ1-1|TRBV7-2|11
ASSSDGNTEAF
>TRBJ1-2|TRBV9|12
ASSVEGRSYGYT
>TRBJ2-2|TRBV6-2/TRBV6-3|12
ASSYRVNTGELF
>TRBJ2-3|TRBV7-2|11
ASSWAPRDTQY
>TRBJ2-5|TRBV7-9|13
ASSRTGASVDTQY
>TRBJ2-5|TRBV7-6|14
ASSSPIDTSAETEY